The subject of this entry is one T cell receptor beta chain. Its antigen is still unknown. The PCR contained 60 Vbeta and 13 Jbeta primers. TCRdb's copy holds only in-frame clones and misses some; the assay was immunoSEQ multiplex PCR. In the table there are about 120,000 clones, about 80% of which are singletons. Trimming took 6 bases from V and 5 from J; bases not matched to a gene: 8. CDR3 length equals 14 residues. Germline V gene sequence: CDR1 MNHNS, CDR2 SASEGT. The data stem from a study of cytomegalovirus exposure and HLA in healthy donors. Study-level results: Cytomegalovirus association was listed for 164 TCR beta chains.

Material: PBMCs. The receptor was derived from a human donor in good health. The chain couples TRBV6-1 to TRBJ2-7, with TRBD1 identical over 9 bases. The CDR3 protein is CASRVSGTGHEQYF. The CDR3 DNA is TGTGCCAGCAGGGTTTCCGGGACAGGGCACGAGCAGTACTTC.